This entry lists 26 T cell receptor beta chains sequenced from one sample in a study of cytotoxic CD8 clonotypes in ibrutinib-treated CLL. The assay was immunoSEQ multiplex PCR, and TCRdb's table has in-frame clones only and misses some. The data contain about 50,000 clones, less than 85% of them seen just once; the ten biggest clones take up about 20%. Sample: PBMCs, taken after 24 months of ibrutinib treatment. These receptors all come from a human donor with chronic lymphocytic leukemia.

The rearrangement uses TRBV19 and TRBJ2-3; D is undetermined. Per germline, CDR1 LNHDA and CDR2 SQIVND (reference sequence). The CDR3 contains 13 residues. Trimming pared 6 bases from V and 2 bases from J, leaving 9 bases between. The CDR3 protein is CASSPDFTDTQYF. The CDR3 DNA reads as TGTGCCAGTAGCCCCGACTTCACAGATACGCAGTATTTT.

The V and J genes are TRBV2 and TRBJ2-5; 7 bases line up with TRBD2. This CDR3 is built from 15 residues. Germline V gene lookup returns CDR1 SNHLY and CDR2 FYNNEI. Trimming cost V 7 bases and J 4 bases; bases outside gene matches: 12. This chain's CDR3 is CASTFGAGVGETQYF. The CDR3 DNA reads TGTGCCAGCACTTTTGGGGCGGGGGTCGGAGAGACCCAGTACTTC. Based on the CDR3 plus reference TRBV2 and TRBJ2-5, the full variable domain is EPEVTQTPSHQVTQMGQEVILRCVPISNHLYFYWYRQILGQKVEFLVSFYNNEISEKSEIFDDQFSVERPDGSNFTLKIRSTKLEDSAMYFCASTFGAGVGETQYFGPGTRLLVL.

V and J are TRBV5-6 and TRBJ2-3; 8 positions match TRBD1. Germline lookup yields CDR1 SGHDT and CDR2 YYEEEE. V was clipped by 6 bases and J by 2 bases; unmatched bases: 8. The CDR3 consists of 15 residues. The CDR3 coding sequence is TGTGCCAGCATCCTACAGGGGGGATACACAGATACGCAGTATTTT. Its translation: CASILQGGYTDTQYF.

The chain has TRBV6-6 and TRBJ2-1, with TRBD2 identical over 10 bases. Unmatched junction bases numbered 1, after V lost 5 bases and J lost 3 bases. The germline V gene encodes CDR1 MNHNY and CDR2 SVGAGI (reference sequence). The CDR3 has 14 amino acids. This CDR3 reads CASSVAGGYNEQFF. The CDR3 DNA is TGTGCCAGCAGTGTAGCGGGGGGCTACAATGAGCAGTTCTTC.

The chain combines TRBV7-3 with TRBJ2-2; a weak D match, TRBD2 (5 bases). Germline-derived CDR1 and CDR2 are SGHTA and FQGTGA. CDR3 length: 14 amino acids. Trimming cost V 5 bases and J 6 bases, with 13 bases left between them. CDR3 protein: CASSLGLLAGELFF. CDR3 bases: TGTGCCAGCAGCCTCGGACTCTTAGCCGGGGAGCTGTTTTTT.

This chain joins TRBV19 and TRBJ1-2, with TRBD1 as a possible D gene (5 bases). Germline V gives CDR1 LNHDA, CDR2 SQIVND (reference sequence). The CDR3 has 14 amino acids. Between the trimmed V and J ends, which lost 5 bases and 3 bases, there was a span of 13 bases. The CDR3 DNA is TGTGCCAGTAGTCCGGGGGAAGGGTACTATGGCTACACCTTC. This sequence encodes CASSPGEGYYGYTF.

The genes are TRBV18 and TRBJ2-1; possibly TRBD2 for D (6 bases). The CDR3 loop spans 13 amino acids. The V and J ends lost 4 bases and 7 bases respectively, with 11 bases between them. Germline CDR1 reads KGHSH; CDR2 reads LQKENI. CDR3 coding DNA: TGTGCCAGCTCACGGGACTCGATAAATGAGCAGTTCTTC. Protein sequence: CASSRDSINEQFF.

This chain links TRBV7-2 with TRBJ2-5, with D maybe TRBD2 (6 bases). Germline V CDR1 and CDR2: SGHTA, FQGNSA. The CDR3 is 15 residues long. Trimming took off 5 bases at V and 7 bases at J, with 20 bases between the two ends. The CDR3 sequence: CASSRGTAGLGTQYF. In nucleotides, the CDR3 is TGTGCCAGCAGCCGGGGGACGGCGGGACTGGGGACCCAGTACTTC.

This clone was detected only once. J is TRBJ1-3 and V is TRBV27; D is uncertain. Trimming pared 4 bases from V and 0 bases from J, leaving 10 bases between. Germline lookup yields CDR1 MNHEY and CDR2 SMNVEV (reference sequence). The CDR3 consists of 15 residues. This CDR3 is CASSSSILSGNTIYF. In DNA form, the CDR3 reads TGTGCCAGCAGTTCCTCTATCCTCTCTGGAAACACCATATATTTT.

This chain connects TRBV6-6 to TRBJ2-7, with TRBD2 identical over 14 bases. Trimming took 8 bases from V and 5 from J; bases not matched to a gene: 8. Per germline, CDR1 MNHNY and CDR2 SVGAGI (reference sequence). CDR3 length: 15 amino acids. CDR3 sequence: CASLGTSGSVDEQYF. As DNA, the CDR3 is TGTGCCAGCCTGGGGACTAGCGGGAGTGTCGACGAGCAGTACTTC.

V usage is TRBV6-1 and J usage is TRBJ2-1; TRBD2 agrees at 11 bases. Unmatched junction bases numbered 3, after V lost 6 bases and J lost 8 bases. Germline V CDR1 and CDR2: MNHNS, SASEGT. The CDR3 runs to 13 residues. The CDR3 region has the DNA TGTGCCAGCAGGGCTAGCGGGAGGCATGAGCAGTTCTTC. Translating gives CASRASGRHEQFF.

In nucleotides, the CDR3 is TGTGCCAGTCAGGAGGACCTCTATGGCTACACCTTC. Its translation: CASQEDLYGYTF. The chain uses TRBV6-5 and TRBJ1-2; no clear D gene. Germline V CDR1 and CDR2: MNHEY, SVGAGI. Trimming pared 9 bases from V and 4 bases from J, leaving 12 bases between. The CDR3 consists of 12 residues.

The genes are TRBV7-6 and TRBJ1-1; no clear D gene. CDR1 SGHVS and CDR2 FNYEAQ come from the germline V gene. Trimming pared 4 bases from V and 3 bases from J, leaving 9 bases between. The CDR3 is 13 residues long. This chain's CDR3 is CASSSGRHTEAFF. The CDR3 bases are TGTGCCAGCAGCTCCGGTAGGCACACTGAAGCTTTCTTT.

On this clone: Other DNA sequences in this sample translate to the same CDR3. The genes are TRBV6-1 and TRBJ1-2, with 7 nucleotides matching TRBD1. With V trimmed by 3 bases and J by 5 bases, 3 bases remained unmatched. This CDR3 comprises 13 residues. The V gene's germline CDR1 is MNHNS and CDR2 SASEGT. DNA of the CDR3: TGTGCCAGCAGTGAGGGACAGTGGTATGGCTACACCTTC. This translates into CASSEGQWYGYTF.

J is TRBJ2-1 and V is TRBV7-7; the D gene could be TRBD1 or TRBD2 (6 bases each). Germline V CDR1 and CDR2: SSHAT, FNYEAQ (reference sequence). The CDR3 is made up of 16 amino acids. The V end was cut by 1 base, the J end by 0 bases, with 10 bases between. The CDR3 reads CASSLEGGSSYNEQFF. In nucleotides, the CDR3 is TGTGCCAGCAGCTTAGAGGGGGGAAGCTCCTACAATGAGCAGTTCTTC. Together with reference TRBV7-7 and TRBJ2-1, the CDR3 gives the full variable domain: GAGVSQSPRYKVTKRGQDVTLRCDPISSHATLYWYQQALGQGPEFLTYFNYEAQPDKSGLPSDRFSAERPEGSISTLTIQRTEQRDSAMYRCASSLEGGSSYNEQFFGPGTRLTVL.

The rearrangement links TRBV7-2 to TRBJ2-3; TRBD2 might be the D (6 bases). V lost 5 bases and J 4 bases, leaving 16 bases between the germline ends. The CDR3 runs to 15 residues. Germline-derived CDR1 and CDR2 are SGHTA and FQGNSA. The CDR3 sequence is CASSRAGGSADTQYF. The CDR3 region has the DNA TGTGCCAGCAGCCGGGCTGGAGGGAGTGCAGATACGCAGTATTTT.

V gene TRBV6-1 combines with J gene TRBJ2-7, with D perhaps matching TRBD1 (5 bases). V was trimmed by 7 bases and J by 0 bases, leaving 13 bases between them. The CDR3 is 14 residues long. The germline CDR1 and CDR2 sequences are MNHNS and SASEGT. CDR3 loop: CASNVQVRSYEQYF. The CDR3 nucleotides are TGTGCCAGCAATGTACAGGTTCGCTCCTACGAGCAGTACTTC.

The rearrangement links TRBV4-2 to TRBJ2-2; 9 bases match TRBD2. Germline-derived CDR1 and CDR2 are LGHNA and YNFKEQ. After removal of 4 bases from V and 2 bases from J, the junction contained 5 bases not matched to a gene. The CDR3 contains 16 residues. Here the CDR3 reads CASSPRLAANTGELFF. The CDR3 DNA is TGTGCCAGCAGCCCACGACTAGCGGCAAACACCGGGGAGCTGTTTTTT.

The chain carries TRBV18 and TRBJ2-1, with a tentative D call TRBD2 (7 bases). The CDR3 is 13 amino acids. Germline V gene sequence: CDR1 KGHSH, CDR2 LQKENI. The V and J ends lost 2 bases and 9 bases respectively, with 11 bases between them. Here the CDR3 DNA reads TGTGCCAGCTCACCAAGGGGGGGGATTGAGCAGTTCTTC. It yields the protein CASSPRGGIEQFF.

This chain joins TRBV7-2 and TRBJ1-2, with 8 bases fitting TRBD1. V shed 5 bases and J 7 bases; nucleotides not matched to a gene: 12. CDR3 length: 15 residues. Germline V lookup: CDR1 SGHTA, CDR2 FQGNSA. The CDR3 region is CASSRATGERAGYTF. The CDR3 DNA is TGTGCCAGCAGCCGAGCGACAGGGGAAAGGGCTGGCTACACCTTC.

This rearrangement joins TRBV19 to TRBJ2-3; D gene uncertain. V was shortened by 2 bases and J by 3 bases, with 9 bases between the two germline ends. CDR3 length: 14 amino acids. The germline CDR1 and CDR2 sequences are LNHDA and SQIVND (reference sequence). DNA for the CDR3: TGTGCCAGTAGTATATCCATTGGTACAGATACGCAGTATTTT. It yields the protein CASSISIGTDTQYF.

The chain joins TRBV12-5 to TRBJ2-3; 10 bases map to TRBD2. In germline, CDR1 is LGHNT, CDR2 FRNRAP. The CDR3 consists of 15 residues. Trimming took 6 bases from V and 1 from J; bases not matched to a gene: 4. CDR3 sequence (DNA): TGTGCTAGTGGCTCCGGGACTAGCGGCACAGATACGCAGTATTTT. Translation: CASGSGTSGTDTQYF.

The CDR3 here is CASSRLAASTDTQYF. The DNA of the CDR3 is TGTGCCAGCAGCCGACTAGCGGCTAGCACAGATACGCAGTATTTT. V gene TRBV6-5 combines with J gene TRBJ2-3, with 9 bases identical to TRBD2. This CDR3 is 15 amino acids long. Germline V gene data show CDR1 as MNHEY and CDR2 as SVGAGI. V lost 6 bases and J lost 0; bases outside the gene matches: 4.

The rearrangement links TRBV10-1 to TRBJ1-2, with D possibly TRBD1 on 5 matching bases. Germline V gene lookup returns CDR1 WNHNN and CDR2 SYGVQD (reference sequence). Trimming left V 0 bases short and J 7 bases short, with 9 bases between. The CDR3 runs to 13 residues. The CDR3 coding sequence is TGCGCCAGCAGTGAGTCGGGGGTGCGTGGCTACACCTTC. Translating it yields CASSESGVRGYTF.

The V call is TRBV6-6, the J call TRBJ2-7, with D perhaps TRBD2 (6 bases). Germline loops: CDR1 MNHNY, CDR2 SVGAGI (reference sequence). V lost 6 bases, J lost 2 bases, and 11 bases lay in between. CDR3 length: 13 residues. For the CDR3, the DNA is TGTGCCAGCAGAGAGCTAGCGACCTACGAGCAGTACTTC. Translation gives CASRELATYEQYF.

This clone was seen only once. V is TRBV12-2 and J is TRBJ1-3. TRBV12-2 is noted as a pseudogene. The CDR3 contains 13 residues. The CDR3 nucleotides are TGTGCAAGTCGCTTAGAGTATGGAAACACCATATATTTT. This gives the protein CASRLEYGNTIYF.